In this sample, the clone carrying this TCR beta chain turned up many times. Patients included in sequencing had previously demonstrated CD8+CD57+ cell expansion by flow cytometry. According to the study, genomic DNA was the template for TCR beta VDJ and CDR3 profiling. Via MiXCR, TCRdb re-called the reads, giving one row per CDR3 protein. The sample shows around 170,000 distinct CDR3 sequences, less than 50% of them seen only once. This record belongs to a study of CD8+CD57+ T cells in acquired aplastic anemia. Germline loops: CDR1 SEHNR, CDR2 FQNEAQ (reference sequence). The CDR3 extends over 14 amino acids. Trimming stripped 3 bases from V and 6 bases from J, with 12 bases between.

The receptor was derived from a human donor with aplastic anemia. Sequenced material: sorted CD4+, CD8+, or CD8+CD57+ T cells (not recorded which) from PBMCs. The chain couples TRBV7-9 to TRBJ1-3; D ambiguous. In nucleotides, the CDR3 is TGTGCCAGCAGCTTGAGCGGCAGCACAAACACCATATATTTT. It specifies CASSLSGSTNTIYF.